Listed here is a single T cell receptor beta chain. Its specific antigen is unknown. The input lacks base qualities; no much larger clone sits a single base away. Sorted unstimulated T cells and proliferating T cells recovered from mixed lymphocyte reactions were subjected to TCRbeta CDR3 sequencing. Fresh whole blood from approximately ten HLA-typed healthy donors was used to isolate PBMCs. To map where alloreactive clones came from, unstimulated CD4+ regulatory T cells were FACS-sorted. CDR1 and CDR2 (SGHNT, YYREEE) derive from the germline V gene (reference sequence). From the cysteine up to the phenylalanine, the CDR3 has a length of 14 residues. The kept DNA is CDR3 alone, 42 bases in frame from the first base. At the junction V is shortened by 5 bases and J by 2 bases; bases outside the gene matches: 5. These data originate in a study of siplizumab effects on memory and regulatory T cells (dated by TCRdb to the late 2010s). Regarding the research as a whole: The study examined how the anti-CD2 antibody siplizumab affects alloreactive T-cell subsets in allogeneic mixed lymphocyte reactions built from human PBMCs. What the study reported, not specific to this receptor: Because sequences below about 10^-5 frequency were poorly captured, only a minor fraction of alloreactive clones could be mapped to unstimulated subsets. Whether proliferating Tregs from siplizumab cultures actually had suppressive function was not functionally confirmed. Compared with memory T cells, unstimulated naive T cells appeared more diverse, and naive cells seemed to make a substantial contribution to the alloresponse. Roughly 80-97% of proliferating CD4+ or CD8+ clones could not be assigned a naive or memory phenotype. The cumulative frequency of alloreactive sequences that could be traced back to unstimulated CD4+ memory T cells was significantly reduced by siplizumab. Among mappable alloreactive CD4+ clones, an average Treg-derived fraction of around 71% was observed with siplizumab, compared with approximately 30% in control reactions.

Library preparation used the immunoSEQ multiplex PCR assay. Approximately 100,000 TCR templates per sample were assayed on the deep sequencing platform. Genomic DNA extracted from sorted T cells was the material used for TCRbeta CDR3 sequencing. In the authors' own workflow: The R programming language was used for clonal analysis of TCRbeta CDR3 data. Comparing unstimulated samples against CFSE-low samples taken after the reaction was how alloreactive CD4+ and CD8+ clones were defined. By matching sequences to the repertoires of sorted unstimulated Treg and non-Treg cells, each alloreactive CD4+ clone was assigned a regulatory or non-regulatory origin. TCRdb mirrors the immuneACCESS table, restricted to in-frame sequences. Some clones are absent from its copies; in checked studies, under half trace to an unresolved V gene, and the reason for the others is unknown. V and J calls and clone size follow that table, whereas D and trimming were derived from the DNA. The sample data list about 82,000 clones, and roughly 87% of these were observed just once. The biggest ten clones account for about 1.4% of the sample.

The source is a human donor in good health. Recombination joined TRBV5-4 with TRBJ2-7, with TRBD1 matching 9 junction bases. Material for sequencing was Tregs sorted from blood. The sequenced DNA is TGTGCCAGCAGTATGGGGACAGGGACCTACGAGCAGTACTTC. This sequence encodes CASSMGTGTYEQYF.